These 16 T cell receptor beta chains came from one sample sequenced in a study of blood T cells in healthy people across ages. For the second PCR, which ran for about 7 to 11 cycles, a sample-barcoded 5' primer and a J-beta primer mix were used. TCRdb used MiXCR to reprocess the 5' RACE reads, holding one entry per CDR3 protein. The profile shows about 1.1 million distinct CDR3 sequences, under 40% of them singletons. The sequencing input was blood. These receptors were taken from a man aged 18 to 30 in good health.

A few counts support this clonotype. The CDR3 sequence: CASSLRDSEKLFF. CDR3 DNA sequence: TGTGCCAGCAGTTTACGGGACAGTGAAAAACTGTTTTTT. The chain joins TRBV12-3 or TRBV12-4 to TRBJ1-4, with 7 bases that match TRBD1. Germline trimming cut 2 bases from V and 7 bases from J; bases unmatched to any gene: 1. The CDR3 contains 13 residues.

The rearrangement joins TRBV29-1 to TRBJ2-2; D unclear. The CDR3 is 14 amino acids. CDR1 and CDR2 from the germline V gene are SQVTM and ANQGSEA. V shed 4 bases and J shed 1 base, with 10 bases lying between them. The CDR3 DNA sequence: TGCAGCGTTGGGTGGCCAGAGAACACCGGGGAGCTGTTTTTT. It translates to CSVGWPENTGELFF.

In regard to this clonotype: Relative to the germline gene, one junction end is altered; a read error may explain this. The chain joins TRBV5-5 to TRBJ2-3, with a weak D call TRBD2 (5 bases). Germline-derived CDR1 and CDR2 are SGHKS and YYEKEE (reference sequence). The CDR3 has 15 residues. The CDR3 nucleotides read TGTGCCGGCAGCTTGGGGAGATCTCTAGCCGATACGCGGTATTTT. Its protein is CAGSLGRSLADTRYF.

The chain recombines TRBV20-1 with TRBJ1-6; D perhaps matches TRBD1 (6 bases). CDR1 is DFQATT and CDR2 is SNEGSKA in the germline V gene (reference sequence). Trimming pared 1 base from V and 9 bases from J, leaving 16 bases between. The CDR3 runs to 15 residues. Here the CDR3 reads CSARVRGTGSSPLHF. Written as DNA, the CDR3 is TGCAGTGCTAGAGTTAGGGGGACTGGAAGTTCACCCCTCCACTTT.

This chain connects TRBV29-1 to TRBJ1-2; D gene unclear. The V gene's germline CDR1 is SQVTM and CDR2 ANQGSEA. Trimming stripped 6 bases from V and 7 bases from J, with 12 bases between. The CDR3 spans 11 residues. In DNA form, the CDR3 reads TGCAGCGTGCGGTCCGGTGGTGGCTACACCTTC. Protein product: CSVRSGGGYTF.

The rearrangement links TRBV7-2 to TRBJ1-3, with TRBD1 identical over 7 bases. The CDR3 extends over 14 amino acids. Germline V gene lookup returns CDR1 SGHTA and CDR2 FQGNSA. V was pared by 3 bases and J by 8 bases, with 7 bases of the junction left unmatched. CDR3 amino acids: CASSFRQGDDTIYF. The DNA for the CDR3 is TGTGCCAGCAGCTTTCGACAGGGTGACGACACCATATATTTT. Complete variable domain (other parts from reference TRBV7-2 and TRBJ1-3): GAGVSQSPSNKVTEKGKDVELRCDPISGHTALYWYRQSLGQGLEFLIYFQGNSAPDKSGLPSDRFSAERTGGSVSTLTIQRTQQEDSAVYLCASSFRQGDDTIYFGEGSWLTVV.

The chain has TRBV20-1 and TRBJ2-3, with D tentatively TRBD2 (5 bases). With 6 bases removed from V and 0 bases from J, the gap between germline ends came to 19 bases. The CDR3 spans 16 residues. Looked up from germline, CDR1 is DFQATT and CDR2 is SNEGSKA (reference sequence). The CDR3 protein is CSAFLSEDPSTDTQYF. CDR3 sequence (DNA): TGCAGTGCCTTTCTTTCGGAGGACCCTAGCACAGATACGCAGTATTTT.

This chain joins TRBV5-1 and TRBJ2-4, with unresolved D. V gave up 3 bases and J gave up 8 bases, with 15 bases separating them. Per the germline V gene, CDR1 is SGHRS and CDR2 is YFSETQ. This CDR3 is built from 14 residues. The CDR3 spells CASSSQKGSDIQYF. DNA for the CDR3: TGCGCCAGCAGCTCGCAAAAAGGATCCGACATTCAGTACTTC.

This clonotype turned up a few times. The genes are TRBV12-3 or TRBV12-4 and TRBJ2-1, with D perhaps matching TRBD1 (5 bases). The V and J ends lost 5 bases and 6 bases respectively, with 14 bases between them. This CDR3 comprises 14 residues. The CDR3 loop is CASSPLTRGNEQFF. The CDR3 DNA reads as TGTGCCAGCAGTCCGCTGACAAGGGGCAATGAGCAGTTCTTC.

A note on this clonotype: Compared with germline, one end of the junction differs, possibly owing to a read error. The gene calls are TRBV28 and TRBJ1-1, with D perhaps matching TRBD1 (5 bases). The CDR3 totals 13 residues. Germline CDR1 is MDHEN and CDR2 is SYDVKM. CDR3 in amino acids: CASSFRQNTGAFF. Here the CDR3 DNA reads TGTGCCAGCAGTTTCAGACAGAACACTGGAGCTTTCTTT.

This chain uses TRBV2 with TRBJ2-3; 10 positions match TRBD1. The CDR3 has 15 residues. The ends lost 5 bases at V and 2 bases at J; junction bases unmatched: 4. Germline lookup yields CDR1 SNHLY and CDR2 FYNNEI. The CDR3 is CASSKGQGDTDTQYF. CDR3 nucleotide sequence: TGTGCCAGCAGTAAAGGACAGGGGGACACAGATACGCAGTATTTT.

The V call is TRBV28, the J call TRBJ2-3; D unresolved. V lost 3 bases and J lost 4, with 14 bases in between. This CDR3 comprises 15 residues. From germline, CDR1 is MDHEN and CDR2 SYDVKM. The CDR3 is CASSLDGRTADTQYF. CDR3 nucleotides: TGTGCCAGCAGTTTGGATGGCAGGACGGCAGATACGCAGTATTTT.

V usage is TRBV6-2 or TRBV6-3 and J usage is TRBJ1-2; D unclear. V was pared by 0 bases and J by 7 bases, with 12 bases between. The germline V gene encodes CDR1 MNHEY and CDR2 SVGEGT. The CDR3 has 14 amino acids. Here the CDR3 reads CASSYSTSRRGYTF. The CDR3, as DNA: TGTGCCAGCAGTTACTCTACAAGCCGGCGTGGCTACACCTTC.

In this sample, this clonotype turned up a few times. It is unclear where the CDR3 begins or ends on the DNA, so no DNA is shown, and the CDR3 is as TCRdb lists it. The rearrangement joins TRBV5-6 to TRBJ1-1; TRBD1, the table's D call, lacks a check against the DNA. A total of 17 residues make up the CDR3, ends included. The germline gives CDR1 SGHDT, CDR2 YYEEEE. The CDR3 is CASSFSTSTAWNTEAFF.

The V gene is TRBV20-1, the J gene TRBJ1-5; D unresolved. Per the germline V gene, CDR1 is DFQATT and CDR2 is SNEGSKA (reference sequence). Between the trimmed V and J ends, which lost 7 bases and 4 bases, there was a span of 14 bases. CDR3 length: 13 amino acids. Here the CDR3 DNA reads TGCAGTGTTGAGGACGGTGTTAATCAGCCCCAGCATTTT. This sequence encodes CSVEDGVNQPQHF.

This rearrangement joins TRBV2 to TRBJ2-1; D might be TRBD2 (5 bases). Trimming pared 3 bases from V and 8 bases from J, leaving 11 bases between. The germline CDR1 and CDR2 sequences are SNHLY and FYNNEI. The CDR3 spans 13 residues. CDR3 in amino acids: CASSDQASHEQFF. The CDR3 nucleotides are TGTGCCAGCAGTGACCAGGCTAGCCATGAGCAGTTCTTC.